This record concerns one TCR beta chain sequence. The CDR3 is 12 residues long. The germline V gene has CDR1 LGHNT and CDR2 FRNRAP. Trimming cost V 7 bases and J 9 bases, with 13 bases left between them. There were only healthy Caucasians among the donors. Template switching supplied a universal primer site; unique molecular identifiers were carried on the cDNA. A single record per CDR3 protein comes from TCRdb applying MiXCR to the 5' RACE reads. The data show about 340,000 distinct CDR3 sequences, roughly an eighth seen once. These data come from a study of identical twins. These same records also appear under a second study, on yellow fever vaccine responses in identical twins.

The clonotype originates from a woman aged 18-35 years in good health. The rearrangement uses TRBV12-5 and TRBJ2-1; D not certain. Sequenced sample: CD8+ T cells sorted from blood. The CDR3 is CASASPDFEQFF. In DNA, the CDR3 is TGTGCTAGTGCCTCCCCGGATTTTGAGCAGTTCTTC.